This is a list of T cell receptor beta chains from one sample in a study of a mutant IDH1 vaccine in newly diagnosed glioma. No antigen has been identified for these receptors. Produced via immunoSEQ multiplex PCR; TCRdb's table is partial and in-frame only. The data show roughly 60,000 clones, under 90% seen once. The sequenced sample was PBMCs, obtained from a glioma patient whose treatment included an IDH1 peptide vaccine. These receptors were collected from a woman between 45 and 60 years old with glioma. The CDR3 runs from the conserved cysteine through the conserved F or W. Each record gives: clone size, V gene, D gene, J gene, CDR3 DNA, CDR3 protein. The D gene is left open where the match is weak. Size values are once, few and many counts, or a class for expanded clones, and some rows have none.

-	TRBV6-1	-	TRBJ1-1	TGTGCCAGCAGGGCCTCGACAGGCTTGAACACTGAAGCTTTCTTT	CASRASTGLNTEAFF
-	TRBV15	-	TRBJ1-2	TGTGCCACCACCCCGGGGGGGGCATCTAACTATGGCTACACCTTC	CATTPGGASNYGYTF
-	TRBV2	-	TRBJ1-2	TGTGCCAGCAGTGTTGGGGGGTTCGGCTATGGCTACACCTTC	CASSVGGFGYGYTF
few	TRBV6-6	TRBD1	TRBJ1-2	TGTGCCAGCAGTTCGGATTTCACAGGGGAGGGCTACACCTTC	CASSSDFTGEGYTF
-	TRBV5-5	TRBD1	TRBJ1-1	TGTGCCAGCAGATTTGGACAGGGGAGTCCCGCGCTTAACACTGAAGCTTTCTTT	CASRFGQGSPALNTEAFF
-	TRBV19	TRBD1	TRBJ1-2	TGTGCCAGTAGTATCCAGACAGGGTATGAAAACTATGGCTACACCTTC	CASSIQTGYENYGYTF
-	TRBV9	-	TRBJ2-7	TGTGCCAGCAGCGTAGGGGCCAGGGGAGCCTACGAGCAGTACTTC	CASSVGARGAYEQYF
-	TRBV6-5	TRBD2	TRBJ2-3	TGTGCCAGCAGTTACTCTAGCGGGGGGGGAGATACGCAGTATTTT	CASSYSSGGGDTQYF
-	TRBV18	TRBD1	TRBJ2-7	TGTGCCAGCTCACCAATGGGGACAGGGAGGTACGAGCAGTACTTC	CASSPMGTGRYEQYF
-	TRBV14	TRBD1	TRBJ1-1	TGTGCCAGCAGCCAACTTGGGACAGGGGAGACTGAAGCTTTCTTT	CASSQLGTGETEAFF
-	TRBV9	-	TRBJ2-1	TGTGCCAGCAGCGTAGTAGGAGGGATTGGCAATGAGCAGTTCTTC	CASSVVGGIGNEQFF